This record concerns one T cell receptor beta chain sequence. No antigen is known for it. An end of the junction differs from the germline gene, which may be a read error. Systemically healthy Caucasian individuals from Russia, approximately 39 in total and aged roughly 6 to 100 years, were included as donors. Roughly 11 milliliters of peripheral blood were drawn from each donor into EDTA-treated Vacutainer tubes. Ficoll-Paque density-gradient centrifugation was used to isolate PBMCs, with at least 7 million per sample. Total RNA was extracted from PBMCs with Trizol reagent, with at least 5 micrograms obtained per sample. The percentages of naive CD45RAhigh/CD27high T cells were determined by flow cytometry on a PBMC aliquot from every donor. The CDR3 starts with the cysteine, ends with the phenylalanine, and has 13 residues. Just the 39-base CDR3 DNA is kept, in frame starting at base 1. From the germline V gene, CDR1 is MGHRA and CDR2 is YSYEKL.

The data are from a study of blood T cells in healthy people across ages (dated by TCRdb to about 2015). Background for the entire study: In model experiments, roughly one uniquely barcoded TCR beta cDNA molecule per two T cells was captured by template switching. Using deep sequencing normalized with unique cDNA molecular identifiers, the study measured how TCR beta repertoire diversity changes with age. The donors were split into four age groups: young (average around 15 years), middle-aged (39), aged (approximately 60) and long-lived (under 90). To avoid experimental bias, donors of different ages were distributed randomly across sequencing lanes. Two additional independent replicas of 1 million unique cDNA reads from the same blood draw were analyzed for two donors (one aged 18 to 29 and one aged 80 or older). The paper's findings and limits, for the study overall: Estimates of total diversity based on one million sequenced T cells were considered lower bounds and underestimates. Since profiling was done on bulk unsorted PBMCs, naive and antigen-experienced compartments could not be conclusively compared. As age increased, observed TCR beta diversity per million T cells dropped in a roughly linear way, and a significant reduction was already evident by age roughly 36. Compared with the aged group, the long-lived group had more naive CD4+ T cells, fewer expanded clones and increased TCR diversity, a pattern suggesting age selection. Observed TCR beta diversity correlated strongly with the percentage of naive T cells measured by flow cytometry. The CMV infection status of donors was not known, potentially confounding age-related changes in expanded clonotypes.

The library was obtained by 5' RACE. The sequencing machine was an Illumina HiSeq 2500. The second PCR ran for roughly 7 to 11 cycles and used a J-beta primer mix along with a sample-barcoded 5' primer. A unique molecular identifier was introduced onto each TCR beta cDNA molecule by a template-switch 5' adaptor carrying 12 random nucleotides. Each sample yielded at least 3 million CDR3-containing paired-end reads. The Mint cDNA synthesis kit, primed by a TRBC-specific oligonucleotide, was used to synthesize first-strand cDNA from all RNA. All cDNA was treated with uracil-DNA glycosylase and then went through a first 18-cycle PCR with the universal primers M1SS and BC2_uni_R. The original pipeline was this. Each sample was normalized by randomly selecting 1 million high-quality reads, each carrying a distinct molecular identifier. Reads with shared molecular identifiers were discarded instead of being binned into consensus sequences. MiTCR, with a Q25 quality threshold and the strictest error-elimination algorithm, was used for CDR3 identification, clonotype clustering and error correction. A nonparametric unseen species model using Euler transformation provided a lower-bound estimate of total TCR beta diversity. TCRdb took the public reads, trimmed them with fastp at Q25, ran MiXCR for clone calling and kept in-frame beta chains. Rows are combined by CDR3 protein, so each entry shows the most common genes and DNA. These V and J calls are TCRdb output, not the study's own analysis. The sample table lists 1.5 million to 2 million distinct CDR3 sequences, under 30% of them with a count of one. The ten largest account for 6.5% to 8.5% of the sample.

The TCR was taken from a woman under 40 in good health. This receptor chain uses TRBV4-1 and TRBJ1-6; D gene: possibly TRBD1, on 6 matching bases. Specimen: blood. The CDR3 has the sequence CASTDRENSPLHF. The bases read TGCGCCAGCACGGACAGAGAAAATTCGCCCCTCCACTTT.